This TCR beta chain was sequenced in a study of PD-1 blockade in classical Hodgkin lymphoma. Produced via immunoSEQ multiplex PCR; TCRdb's table is partial and in-frame only. The table records about 23,000 clones, around 80% of them present only once. Each patient's relapse followed autologous stem cell transplantation, and brentuximab vedotin exposure varied. V shed 6 bases and J 4 bases; nucleotides not matched to a gene: 8. This CDR3 spans 14 amino acids. Germline V lookup: CDR1 MNHEY, CDR2 SVGAGI. The starting material was peripheral blood mononuclear cells (PBMCs), obtained before the second cycle of nivolumab. V usage is TRBV6-5 and J usage is TRBJ1-1; 7 bases are a match to TRBD1. The receptor was isolated from a human donor with classical Hodgkin lymphoma. Written as DNA, the CDR3 is TGTGCCAGCAGACCCCGACAGGGCTCCACTGAAGCTTTCTTT. Its protein product is CASRPRQGSTEAFF.